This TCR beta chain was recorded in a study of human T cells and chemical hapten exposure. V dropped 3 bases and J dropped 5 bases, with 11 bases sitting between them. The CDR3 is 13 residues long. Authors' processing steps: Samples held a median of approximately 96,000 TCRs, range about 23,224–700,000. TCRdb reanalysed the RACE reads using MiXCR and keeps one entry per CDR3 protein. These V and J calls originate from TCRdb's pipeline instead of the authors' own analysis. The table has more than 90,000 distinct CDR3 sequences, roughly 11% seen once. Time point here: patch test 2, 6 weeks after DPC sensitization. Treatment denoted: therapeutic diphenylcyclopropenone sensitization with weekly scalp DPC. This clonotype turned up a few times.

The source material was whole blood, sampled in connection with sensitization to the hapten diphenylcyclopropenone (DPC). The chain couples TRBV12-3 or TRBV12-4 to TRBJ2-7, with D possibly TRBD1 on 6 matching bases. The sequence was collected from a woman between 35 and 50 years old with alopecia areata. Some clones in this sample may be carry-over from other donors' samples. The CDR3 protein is CASSFRGPDEQYF. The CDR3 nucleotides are TGTGCCAGCAGTTTCAGGGGTCCGGACGAGCAGTACTTC.